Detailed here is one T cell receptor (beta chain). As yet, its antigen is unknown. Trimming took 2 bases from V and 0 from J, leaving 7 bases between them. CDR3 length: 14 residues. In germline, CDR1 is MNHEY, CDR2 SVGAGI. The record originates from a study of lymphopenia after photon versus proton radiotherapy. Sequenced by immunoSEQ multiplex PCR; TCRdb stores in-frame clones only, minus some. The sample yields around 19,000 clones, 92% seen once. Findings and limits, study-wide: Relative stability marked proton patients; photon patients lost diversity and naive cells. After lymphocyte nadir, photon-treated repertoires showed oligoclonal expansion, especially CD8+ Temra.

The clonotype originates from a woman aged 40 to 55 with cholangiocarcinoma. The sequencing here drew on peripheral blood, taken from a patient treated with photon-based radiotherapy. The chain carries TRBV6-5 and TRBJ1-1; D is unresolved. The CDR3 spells CASSYGPMNTEAFF. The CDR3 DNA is TGTGCCAGCAGTTACGGGCCCATGAACACTGAAGCTTTCTTT.